The 22 T cell receptor beta chains below all came from one sample that was sequenced in a study of T cell responses to AZD1222 COVID-19 vaccine. Only in-frame clones appear in the TCRdb table, and some are missing; sequencing was by immunoSEQ multiplex PCR. The table has more than 150,000 clones, over 80% seen once. This specimen consisted of peripheral blood, obtained on day 0 of AZD1222 vaccination. The receptors stem from an adult in good health.

The V and J genes are TRBV9 and TRBJ1-1, with 10 bases identical to TRBD1. V shed 2 bases, J shed 3 bases, and the junction held 4 bases outside the gene matches. Per the germline V gene, CDR1 is SGDLS and CDR2 is YYNGEE. This CDR3 is built from 15 residues. CDR3 in DNA: TGTGCCAGCAGCGTCCAGACAGGGGGCTACACTGAAGCTTTCTTT. Amino acid sequence: CASSVQTGGYTEAFF. Variable domain in full (rest from reference TRBV9 and TRBJ1-1): DSGVTQTPKHLITATGQRVTLRCSPRSGDLSVYWYQQSLDQGLQFLIQYYNGEERAKGNILERFSAQQFPDLHSELNLSSLELGDSALYFCASSVQTGGYTEAFFGQGTRLTVV.

CDR3 nucleotide sequence: TGTGCCAGCAGCCATGAGACCTACGAGCAGTACTTC. Its protein is CASSHETYEQYF. V gene TRBV3-1 (or the pseudogene TRBV3-2) combines with J gene TRBJ2-7; D ambiguous. Germline CDR1 LGHDT, CDR2 YNNKEL (reference sequence). This CDR3 comprises 12 residues. The V end was cut by 3 bases, the J end by 2 bases, with 5 bases between.

This chain's CDR3 is CSVQLTGSRRRTEAFF. CDR3 bases: TGCAGCGTTCAACTTACAGGGAGCCGTCGGCGCACTGAAGCTTTCTTT. The V and J genes are TRBV29-1 and TRBJ1-1; tentatively, D is TRBD1 (6 bases). Between the trimmed V and J ends, which lost 5 bases and 4 bases, there was a span of 23 bases. Germline V gene data show CDR1 as SQVTM and CDR2 as ANQGSEA. This CDR3 spans 16 amino acids.

This chain links TRBV9 with TRBJ2-1; 12 bases are shared with TRBD1. Per the germline V gene, CDR1 is SGDLS and CDR2 is YYNGEE. This CDR3 is built from 17 residues. The junction had 10 bases not matched to a gene; V was cut back by 2 bases and J by 7 bases. Here the CDR3 DNA reads TGTGCCAGCAGCGTGGAACCGGGACAGGGGGCTAAAAATGAGCAGTTCTTC. This codes for CASSVEPGQGAKNEQFF.

This chain uses TRBV4-1 with TRBJ1-2; D call uncertain. Germline assignment: CDR1 MGHRA and CDR2 YSYEKL. V lost 2 bases to trimming and J lost 0 bases, with 7 bases between them. The CDR3 totals 14 residues. CDR3 in amino acids: CASSQPGSNYGYTF. CDR3 sequence (DNA): TGCGCCAGCAGCCAACCGGGTTCTAACTATGGCTACACCTTC.

The CDR3 DNA is TGTGCCATCAGTGATGGGGTGACTAGCAGTAACAATGAGCAGTTCTTC. It codes for CAISDGVTSSNNEQFF. The chain has TRBV10-3 and TRBJ2-1, with 7 bases that match TRBD2. This CDR3 region has 16 residues. Germline lookup yields CDR1 ENHRY and CDR2 SYGVKD. J gave up 5 bases and V 3 bases, and 10 bases lay outside the gene matches.

This chain connects TRBV7-2 to TRBJ1-1, with a possible D match to TRBD1 (5 bases). The CDR3 runs 14 residues. The germline gives CDR1 SGHTA, CDR2 FQGNSA. Trimming cost V 1 base and J 6 bases, with 12 bases left between them. This CDR3 is CASSLGSGVPEAFF. The CDR3 region has the DNA TGTGCCAGCAGCTTAGGGTCGGGGGTCCCTGAAGCTTTCTTT.

This CDR3 is CASSGTGDYGYTF. CDR3 DNA sequence: TGTGCCAGCAGTGGAACAGGGGACTATGGCTACACCTTC. The J gene is TRBJ1-2, the V gene TRBV2, with 7 bases identical to TRBD1. Germline CDR1 is SNHLY and CDR2 is FYNNEI. V shed 4 bases and J 3 bases; nucleotides not matched to a gene: 2. The CDR3 runs to 13 residues.

This chain connects TRBV28 to TRBJ1-6, with TRBD1 as a possible D gene (6 bases). Germline loops: CDR1 MDHEN, CDR2 SYDVKM. The CDR3 length is 15 residues. Trimming cost V 4 bases and J 5 bases, with 12 bases left between them. CDR3 in amino acids: CASSSGQTNNSPLHF. The CDR3 coding sequence is TGTGCCAGCAGTTCCGGACAGACCAATAATTCACCCCTCCACTTT.

The chain is built from TRBV6-5 and TRBJ1-1; 8 nucleotides line up with TRBD1. V trimming: 6 bases; J trimming: 1 base; junction bases outside the gene matches: 4. CDR3 length: 14 amino acids. Germline V lookup: CDR1 MNHEY, CDR2 SVGAGI. The CDR3 sequence: CASSLTGGNTEAFF. In DNA form, the CDR3 reads TGTGCCAGCAGCTTAACAGGGGGGAACACTGAAGCTTTCTTT.

The V call is TRBV7-2, the J call TRBJ1-3; the match to TRBD1 covers 8 bases. The V segment lost 5 bases and the J segment 4 bases; nucleotides outside the gene matches: 4. The length of the CDR3 is 14 residues. The V gene's germline CDR1 is SGHTA and CDR2 FQGNSA. The CDR3 nucleotides are TGTGCCAGCAGCCCCTGGACAGGGGGAAACACCATATATTTT. It is translated as CASSPWTGGNTIYF.

The rearrangement links TRBV7-9 to TRBJ1-2; 10 nucleotides line up with TRBD1. Trimming cost V 0 bases and J 7 bases; bases outside gene matches: 5. Germline CDR1 and CDR2: SEHNR and FQNEAQ (reference sequence). The CDR3 sequence is 15 residues long. CDR3 in amino acids: CASSLAGTGERGYTF. In nucleotides, the CDR3 is TGTGCCAGCAGCTTAGCGGGGACAGGGGAACGTGGCTACACCTTC.

The chain uses TRBV19 and TRBJ1-2, with no clear D. The V and J ends lost 5 bases and 5 bases respectively, with 18 bases between them. The germline V gene has CDR1 LNHDA and CDR2 SQIVND (reference sequence). The CDR3 runs to 15 residues. For the CDR3, the DNA is TGTGCCAGTAGTCCCAGGACCAGGAGTTCTTATGGCTACACCTTC. This encodes CASSPRTRSSYGYTF. The full variable domain, in which reference TRBV19 and TRBJ1-2 provide the parts outside the CDR3, is DGGITQSPKYLFRKEGQNVTLSCEQNLNHDAMYWYRQDPGQGLRLIYYSQIVNDFQKGDIAEGYSVSREKKESFPLTVTSAQKNPTAFYLCASSPRTRSSYGYTFGSGTRLTVV.

The rearrangement uses TRBV28 and TRBJ1-1; 9 bases agree with TRBD1. This CDR3 contains 13 residues. V dropped 5 bases and J dropped 12; count of bases not matched to a gene: 10. From germline, CDR1 is MDHEN and CDR2 SYDVKM. The CDR3 protein is CASSTGQGITPFF. CDR3 sequence (DNA): TGTGCCAGCAGTACAGGACAGGGGATCACGCCTTTCTTT.

The V gene is TRBV6-5, the J gene TRBJ1-1; D is unclear. Between the trimmed V and J ends, which lost 2 bases and 2 bases, there was a span of 9 bases. The CDR3 totals 14 residues. CDR1 and CDR2 from the germline V gene are MNHEY and SVGAGI. CDR3 residues: CASSYVGPNTEAFF. The CDR3, as DNA: TGTGCCAGCAGTTACGTTGGGCCCAACACTGAAGCTTTCTTT.

The V call is TRBV19, the J call TRBJ1-4; D is uncertain. The CDR3 consists of 17 residues. Trimming shortened V by 4 bases and J by 2 bases, and 17 bases separated the two germline ends. Germline loops: CDR1 LNHDA, CDR2 SQIVND (reference sequence). CDR3 nucleotides: TGTGCCAGTAGTACCGCCGGGGTTATGTACACTAATGAAAAACTGTTTTTT. Protein sequence: CASSTAGVMYTNEKLFF.

The rearrangement uses TRBV2 and TRBJ1-2; 11 bases are shared with TRBD1. The germline CDR1 and CDR2 sequences are SNHLY and FYNNEI. This CDR3 has 18 residues. With V trimmed by 6 bases and J by 8 bases, 20 bases remained unmatched. The CDR3 region is CASSPLTRRDRGLEGYTF. CDR3 in DNA: TGTGCCAGCAGCCCACTTACCCGCCGGGACAGGGGGTTGGAGGGCTACACCTTC.

The chain is built from TRBV29-1 and TRBJ1-6; D remains unclear. The germline gives CDR1 SQVTM, CDR2 ANQGSEA. This CDR3 has 13 residues. V was trimmed by 3 bases and J by 5 bases, leaving 8 bases between them. CDR3: CSVDAGNNSPLHF. CDR3 DNA sequence: TGCAGCGTTGACGCGGGAAATAATTCACCCCTCCACTTT.

The chain uses TRBV5-6 and TRBJ2-1, with D unresolved. CDR3 length: 11 residues. The germline V gene has CDR1 SGHDT and CDR2 YYEEEE. Deletions cut 1 base from V and 8 bases from J, with 4 bases between. CDR3 bases: TGTGCCAGCAGCTTGTTCGATGAGCAGTTCTTC. Translation gives CASSLFDEQFF.

The rearrangement joins TRBV18 to TRBJ1-5, with a weak D call TRBD1 (5 bases). CDR1 and CDR2 (germline): KGHSH, LQKENI. This CDR3 has 15 amino acids. Deletions cut 3 bases from V and 6 bases from J, with 15 bases between. Written as DNA, the CDR3 is TGTGCCAGCTCACCGGGCCAGGGAGCCTCTCAGCCCCAGCATTTT. This translates into CASSPGQGASQPQHF.

This chain uses TRBV5-1 with TRBJ1-4; D possibly corresponds to TRBD1 (6 bases). V was cut by 4 bases and J by 6 bases, with 13 bases left in between. The germline gives CDR1 SGHRS, CDR2 YFSETQ. The CDR3 consists of 14 residues. CDR3 sequence reads: CASSMKGVHEKLFF. The DNA for the CDR3 is TGCGCCAGCAGCATGAAGGGGGTCCATGAAAAACTGTTTTTT.

Details on this clone: The sample holds other DNA sequences that translate to the same CDR3. This chain links TRBV20-1 with TRBJ1-1, with D uncertain. The V and J ends lost 0 bases and 10 bases respectively, with 9 bases between them. CDR1 is DFQATT, CDR2 SNEGSKA, per germline (reference sequence). The CDR3 consists of 11 residues. In nucleotides, the CDR3 is TGCAGTGCTAGAGATCACCCTTTAGCTTTCTTT. This translates into CSARDHPLAFF.